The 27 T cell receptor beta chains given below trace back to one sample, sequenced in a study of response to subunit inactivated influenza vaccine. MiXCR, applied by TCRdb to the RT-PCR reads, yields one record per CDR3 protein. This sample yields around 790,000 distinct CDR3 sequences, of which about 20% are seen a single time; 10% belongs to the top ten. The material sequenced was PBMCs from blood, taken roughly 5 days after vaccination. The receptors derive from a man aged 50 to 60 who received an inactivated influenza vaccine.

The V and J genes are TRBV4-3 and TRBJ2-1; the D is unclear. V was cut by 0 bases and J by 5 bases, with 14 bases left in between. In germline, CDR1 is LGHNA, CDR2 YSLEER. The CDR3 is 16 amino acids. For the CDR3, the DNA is TGCGCCAGCAGCCAAGATCTTGCAGGAAGACACAATGAGCAGTTCTTC. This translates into CASSQDLAGRHNEQFF.

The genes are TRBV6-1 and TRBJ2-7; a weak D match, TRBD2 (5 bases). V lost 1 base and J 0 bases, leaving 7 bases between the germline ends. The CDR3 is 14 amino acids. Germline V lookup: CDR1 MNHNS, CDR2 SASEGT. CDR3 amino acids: CASSEGGLSYEQYF. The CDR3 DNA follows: TGTGCCAGCAGTGAAGGTGGACTCTCCTACGAGCAGTACTTC.

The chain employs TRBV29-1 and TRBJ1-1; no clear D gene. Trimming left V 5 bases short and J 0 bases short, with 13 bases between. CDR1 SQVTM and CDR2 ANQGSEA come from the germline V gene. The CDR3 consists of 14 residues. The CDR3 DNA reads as TGCAGCGTTTCCCGGACGGCCATGAACACTGAAGCTTTCTTT. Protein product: CSVSRTAMNTEAFF.

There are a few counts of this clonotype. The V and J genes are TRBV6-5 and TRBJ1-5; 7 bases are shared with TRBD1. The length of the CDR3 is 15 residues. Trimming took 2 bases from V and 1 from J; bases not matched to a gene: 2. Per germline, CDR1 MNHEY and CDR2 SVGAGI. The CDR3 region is CASSYGQASNQPQHF. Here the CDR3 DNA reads TGTGCCAGCAGTTACGGACAGGCCAGCAATCAGCCCCAGCATTTT.

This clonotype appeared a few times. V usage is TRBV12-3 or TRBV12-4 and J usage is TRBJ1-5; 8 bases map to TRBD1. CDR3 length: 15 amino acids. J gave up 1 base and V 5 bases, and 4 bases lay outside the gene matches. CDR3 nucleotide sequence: TGTGCCAGCAGTGAGACAGGGGTAAGCAATCAGCCCCAGCATTTT. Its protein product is CASSETGVSNQPQHF.

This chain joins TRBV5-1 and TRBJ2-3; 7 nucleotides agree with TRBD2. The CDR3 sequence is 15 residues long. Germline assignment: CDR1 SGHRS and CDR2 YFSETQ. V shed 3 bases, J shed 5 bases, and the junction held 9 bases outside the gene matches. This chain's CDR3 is CASSSPLIAGDTQYF. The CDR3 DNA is TGCGCCAGCAGCTCCCCCCTAATAGCGGGAGATACGCAGTATTTT.

CDR3 loop: CASSVTSVSTDTQYF. In nucleotides, the CDR3 is TGTGCCAGCAGTGTCACTAGCGTTAGCACAGATACGCAGTATTTT. The V gene is TRBV12-3 or TRBV12-4, the J gene TRBJ2-3; 7 bases are shared with TRBD2. V lost 5 bases, J lost 0 bases, and 5 bases stayed unmatched. CDR3 length: 15 residues.

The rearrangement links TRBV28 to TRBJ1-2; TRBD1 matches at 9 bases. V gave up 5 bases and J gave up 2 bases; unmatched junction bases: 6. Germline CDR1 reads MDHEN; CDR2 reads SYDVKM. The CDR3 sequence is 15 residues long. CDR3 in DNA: TGTGCCAGCAGTCTTCCGGGACAGGGAAACTATGGCTACACCTTC. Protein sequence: CASSLPGQGNYGYTF.

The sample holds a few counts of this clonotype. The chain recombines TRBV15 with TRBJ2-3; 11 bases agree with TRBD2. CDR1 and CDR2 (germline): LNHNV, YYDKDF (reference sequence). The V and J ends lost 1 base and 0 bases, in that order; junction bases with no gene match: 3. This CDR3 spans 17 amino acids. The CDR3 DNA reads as TGTGCCACCAGCAGAGGGACTAGCGGGTTAAGCACAGATACGCAGTATTTT. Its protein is CATSRGTSGLSTDTQYF. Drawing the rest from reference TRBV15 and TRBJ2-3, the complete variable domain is DAMVIQNPRYQVTQFGKPVTLSCSQTLNHNVMYWYQQKSSQAPKLLFHYYDKDFNNEADTPDNFQSRRPNTSFCFLDIRSPGLGDTAMYLCATSRGTSGLSTDTQYFGPGTRLTVL.

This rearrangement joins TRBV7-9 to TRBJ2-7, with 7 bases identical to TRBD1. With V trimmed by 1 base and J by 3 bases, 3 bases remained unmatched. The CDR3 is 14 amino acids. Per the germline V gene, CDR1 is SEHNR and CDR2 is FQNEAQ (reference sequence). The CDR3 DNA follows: TGTGCCAGCAGCTTAGTTGGGACAGACTACGAGCAGTACTTC. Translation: CASSLVGTDYEQYF. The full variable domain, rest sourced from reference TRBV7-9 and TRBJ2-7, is DTGVSQNPRHKITKRGQNVTFRCDPISEHNRLYWYRQTLGQGPEFLTYFQNEAQLEKSRLLSDRFSAERPKGSFSTLEIQRTEQGDSAMYLCASSLVGTDYEQYFGPGTRLTVT.

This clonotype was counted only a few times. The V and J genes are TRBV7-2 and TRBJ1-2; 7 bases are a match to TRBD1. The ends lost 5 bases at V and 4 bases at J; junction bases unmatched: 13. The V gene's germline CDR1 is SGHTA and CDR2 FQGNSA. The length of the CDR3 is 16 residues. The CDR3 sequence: CASSPDFSDRAYGYTF. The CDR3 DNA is TGTGCCAGCAGCCCAGACTTTTCAGACAGGGCCTATGGCTACACCTTC. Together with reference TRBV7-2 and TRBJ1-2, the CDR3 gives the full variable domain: GAGVSQSPSNKVTEKGKDVELRCDPISGHTALYWYRQSLGQGLEFLIYFQGNSAPDKSGLPSDRFSAERTGGSVSTLTIQRTQQEDSAVYLCASSPDFSDRAYGYTFGSGTRLTVV.

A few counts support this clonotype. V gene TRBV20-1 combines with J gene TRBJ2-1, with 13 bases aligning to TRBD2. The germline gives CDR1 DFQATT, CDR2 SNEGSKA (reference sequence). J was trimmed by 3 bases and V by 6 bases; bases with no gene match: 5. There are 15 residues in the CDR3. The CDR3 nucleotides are TGCAGTGCGCCTACTAGCGGGGGGGTCTACAATGAGCAGTTCTTC. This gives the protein CSAPTSGGVYNEQFF.

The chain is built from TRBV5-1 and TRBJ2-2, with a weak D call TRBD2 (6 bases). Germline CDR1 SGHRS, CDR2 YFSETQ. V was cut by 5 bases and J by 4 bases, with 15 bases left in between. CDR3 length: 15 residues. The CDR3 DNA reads TGCGCCAGCAGGGGACTTCAGGGCGGCACCGGGGAGCTGTTTTTT. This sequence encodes CASRGLQGGTGELFF.

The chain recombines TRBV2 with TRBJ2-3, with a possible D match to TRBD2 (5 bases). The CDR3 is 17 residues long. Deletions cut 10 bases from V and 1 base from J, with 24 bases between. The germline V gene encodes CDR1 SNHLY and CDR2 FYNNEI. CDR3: CAIPEVLDSLGTDTQYF. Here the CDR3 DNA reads TGTGCCATTCCGGAGGTGCTAGATTCTCTCGGCACAGATACGCAGTATTTT.

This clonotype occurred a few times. Written as DNA, the CDR3 is TGCGCCAGCAGCTTGTCCCTCGATCAAGAGACCCAGTACTTC. As protein: CASSLSLDQETQYF. The chain is built from TRBV5-1 and TRBJ2-5; D gene unclear. Germline V CDR1 and CDR2: SGHRS, YFSETQ. The CDR3 has 14 amino acids. The V and J ends lost 1 base and 2 bases respectively, with 9 bases between them.

The CDR3 sequence: CASSQLFDSPLHF. CDR3 DNA sequence: TGTGCCAGCAGCCAACTGTTTGATTCACCCCTCCACTTT. The gene calls are TRBV14 and TRBJ1-6; no clear D gene. From germline, CDR1 is SGHDN and CDR2 FVKESK. The CDR3 has 13 amino acids. The V and J ends lost 2 bases and 8 bases respectively, with 7 bases between them.

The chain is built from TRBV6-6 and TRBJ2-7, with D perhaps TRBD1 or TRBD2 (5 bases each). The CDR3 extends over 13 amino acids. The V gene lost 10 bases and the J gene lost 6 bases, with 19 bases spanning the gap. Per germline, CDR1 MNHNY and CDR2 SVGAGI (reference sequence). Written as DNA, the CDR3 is TGTGCCATCAACGAGGGGATGGCCTCCGAGCAGTACTTC. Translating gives CAINEGMASEQYF.

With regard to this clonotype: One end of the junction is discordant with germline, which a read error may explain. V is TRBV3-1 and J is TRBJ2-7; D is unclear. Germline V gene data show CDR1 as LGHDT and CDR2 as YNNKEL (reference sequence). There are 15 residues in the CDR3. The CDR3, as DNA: TGTGCCACCAGCCATTTGGCCCGTAGCTCCTACGAGCAGTACTTC. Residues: CATSHLARSSYEQYF.

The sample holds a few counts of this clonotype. The CDR3 spells CASSYGEGRATDTQYF. In DNA, the CDR3 is TGTGCCAGCAGTTACGGCGAAGGAAGGGCGACAGATACGCAGTATTTT. This chain links TRBV6-2 or TRBV6-3 with TRBJ2-3, with D unclear. CDR1 and CDR2 from the germline V gene are MNHEY and SVGEGT. The CDR3 extends over 16 amino acids. V lost 2 bases, J lost 3 bases, and 15 bases lay in between.

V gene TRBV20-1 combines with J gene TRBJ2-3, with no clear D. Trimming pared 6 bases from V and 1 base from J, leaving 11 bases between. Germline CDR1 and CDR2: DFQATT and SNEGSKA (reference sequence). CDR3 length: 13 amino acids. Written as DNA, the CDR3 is TGCAGTGCGAAGAGATTCGGCACAGATACGCAGTATTTT. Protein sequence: CSAKRFGTDTQYF.

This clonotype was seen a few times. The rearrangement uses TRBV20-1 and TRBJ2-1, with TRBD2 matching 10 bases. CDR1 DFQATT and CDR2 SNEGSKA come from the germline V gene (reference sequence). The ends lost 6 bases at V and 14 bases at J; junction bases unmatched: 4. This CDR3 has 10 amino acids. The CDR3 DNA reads TGCAGTGCCCAGCGGGAGGGGGAGTTCTTC. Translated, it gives CSAQREGEFF.

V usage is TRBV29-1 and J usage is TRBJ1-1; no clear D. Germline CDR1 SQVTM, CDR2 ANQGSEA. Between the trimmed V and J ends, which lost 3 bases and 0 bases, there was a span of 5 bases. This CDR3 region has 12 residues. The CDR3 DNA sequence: TGCAGCGTTGATCCGCTGAACACTGAAGCTTTCTTT. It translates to CSVDPLNTEAFF.

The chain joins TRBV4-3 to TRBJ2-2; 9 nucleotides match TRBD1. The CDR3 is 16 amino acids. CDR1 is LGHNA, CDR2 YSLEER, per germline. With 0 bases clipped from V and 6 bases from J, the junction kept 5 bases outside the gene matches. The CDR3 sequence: CASSQDRTGVSGELFF. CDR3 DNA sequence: TGCGCCAGCAGCCAAGACCGGACAGGGGTATCCGGGGAGCTGTTTTTT.

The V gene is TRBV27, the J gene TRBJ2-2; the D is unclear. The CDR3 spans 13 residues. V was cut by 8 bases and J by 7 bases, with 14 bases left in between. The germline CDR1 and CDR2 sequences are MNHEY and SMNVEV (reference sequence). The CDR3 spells CASLQSVGGELFF. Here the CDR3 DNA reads TGTGCCAGCCTCCAATCGGTCGGCGGGGAGCTGTTTTTT.

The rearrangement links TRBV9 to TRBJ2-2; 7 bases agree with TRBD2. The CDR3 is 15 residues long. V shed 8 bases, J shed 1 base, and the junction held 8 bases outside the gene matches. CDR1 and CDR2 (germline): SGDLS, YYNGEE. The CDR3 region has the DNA TGTGCCAGTACCGTTGGACTAGGGAACACCGGGGAGCTGTTTTTT. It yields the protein CASTVGLGNTGELFF.

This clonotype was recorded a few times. The CDR3 loop is CASSRNSGSPYEQYF. CDR3 sequence (DNA): TGCGCCAGCAGCCGAAATAGCGGGAGCCCCTACGAGCAGTACTTC. V is TRBV5-1 and J is TRBJ2-7; 9 positions match TRBD2. The CDR3 spans 15 residues. The germline V gene has CDR1 SGHRS and CDR2 YFSETQ. V gave up 4 bases and J gave up 2 bases; unmatched junction bases: 7.

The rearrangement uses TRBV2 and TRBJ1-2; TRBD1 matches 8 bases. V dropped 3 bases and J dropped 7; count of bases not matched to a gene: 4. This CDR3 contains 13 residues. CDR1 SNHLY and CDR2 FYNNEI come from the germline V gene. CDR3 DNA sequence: TGTGCCAGCAGTGACAGGGGGCTGCGTGGCTACACCTTC. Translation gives CASSDRGLRGYTF. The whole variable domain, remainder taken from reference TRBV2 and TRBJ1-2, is EPEVTQTPSHQVTQMGQEVILRCVPISNHLYFYWYRQILGQKVEFLVSFYNNEISEKSEIFDDQFSVERPDGSNFTLKIRSTKLEDSAMYFCASSDRGLRGYTFGSGTRLTVV.